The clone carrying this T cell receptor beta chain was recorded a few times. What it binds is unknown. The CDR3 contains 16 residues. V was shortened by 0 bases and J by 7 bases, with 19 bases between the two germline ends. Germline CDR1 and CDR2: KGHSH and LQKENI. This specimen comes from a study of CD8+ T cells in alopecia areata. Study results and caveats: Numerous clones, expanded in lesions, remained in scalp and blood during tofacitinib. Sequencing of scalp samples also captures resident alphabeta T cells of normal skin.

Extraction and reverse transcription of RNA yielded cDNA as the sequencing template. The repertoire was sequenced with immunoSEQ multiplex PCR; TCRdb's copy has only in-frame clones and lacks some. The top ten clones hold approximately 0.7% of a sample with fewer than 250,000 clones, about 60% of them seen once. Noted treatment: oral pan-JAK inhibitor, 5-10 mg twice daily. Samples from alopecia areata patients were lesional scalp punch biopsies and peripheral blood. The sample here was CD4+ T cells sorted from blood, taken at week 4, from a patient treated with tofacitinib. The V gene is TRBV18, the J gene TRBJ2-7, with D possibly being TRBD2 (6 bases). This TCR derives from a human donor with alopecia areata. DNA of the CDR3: TGTGCCAGCTCACCACCGGGGCTAGCGAACTTCGGAGAGCAGTACTTC. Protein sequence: CASSPPGLANFGEQYF.